The 4 T cell receptor beta chains below all came from one sample that was sequenced in a study of CD8+ T cells in alopecia areata. Noted treatment: oral pan-JAK inhibitor, 5-10 mg twice daily. Extracted RNA was reverse transcribed into cDNA, the sequencing template. TCRdb keeps only in-frame clones here, not all; method: immunoSEQ multiplex PCR. The data hold over 150,000 clones, with about 53% observed a single time. The specimen was CD8+ T cells sorted from blood, collected at week 24, from a patient treated with tofacitinib. These receptors were taken from a human donor with alopecia areata.

Only a few counts were recorded for this clone. The DNA for the CDR3 is TGTGCCAGCAGCCAGCAATACTTAGGACAGGCCGACGGGACTAATGAAAAACTGTTTTTT. Its translation is CASSQQYLGQADGTNEKLFF. J is TRBJ1-4 and V is TRBV13; 7 bases match TRBD1. This CDR3 is 20 amino acids long. The J segment lost 2 bases and the V segment lost 5 bases, leaving 20 bases of the junction unmatched. The germline gives CDR1 PRHDT, CDR2 FYEKMQ (reference sequence).

This chain uses TRBV4-3 with TRBJ2-7; D remains ambiguous. The V and J ends lost 2 bases and 2 bases respectively, with 13 bases between them. CDR1 and CDR2 from the germline V gene are LGHNA and YSLEER. This CDR3 spans 15 amino acids. CDR3 region: CASSQNRGSTYEQYF. The CDR3 DNA reads as TGCGCCAGCAGCCAAAACCGTGGTTCCACCTACGAGCAGTACTTC.

Here the CDR3 DNA reads TGTGCCAGCAGCCCTACCCTGACTAGCGGAGAGACCCAGTACTTC. It translates to CASSPTLTSGETQYF. The chain links TRBV4-2 to TRBJ2-5; TRBD2 matches at 9 bases. Germline lookup yields CDR1 LGHNA and CDR2 YNFKEQ. The CDR3 sequence is 15 residues long. J lost 4 bases, V lost 4 bases, and 7 bases had no gene match.

The chain has TRBV9 and TRBJ2-2; D gene unclear. Trimming pared 1 base from V and 1 base from J, leaving 5 bases between. CDR1 is SGDLS, CDR2 YYNGEE, per germline. The CDR3 contains 14 residues. CDR3 protein: CASSVRVNTGELFF. CDR3 coding DNA: TGTGCCAGCAGCGTAAGGGTGAACACCGGGGAGCTGTTTTTT.